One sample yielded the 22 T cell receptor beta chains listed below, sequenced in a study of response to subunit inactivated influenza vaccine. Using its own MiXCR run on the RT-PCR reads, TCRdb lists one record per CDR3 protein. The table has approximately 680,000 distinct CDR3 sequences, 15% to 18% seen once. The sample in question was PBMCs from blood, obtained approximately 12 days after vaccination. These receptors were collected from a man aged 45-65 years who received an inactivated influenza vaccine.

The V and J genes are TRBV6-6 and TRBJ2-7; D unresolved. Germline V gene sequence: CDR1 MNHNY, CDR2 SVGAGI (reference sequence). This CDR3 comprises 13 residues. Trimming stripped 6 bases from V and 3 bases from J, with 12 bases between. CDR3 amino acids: CASRRAQNYEQYF. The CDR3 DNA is TGTGCCAGCAGGCGAGCACAGAACTACGAGCAGTACTTC.

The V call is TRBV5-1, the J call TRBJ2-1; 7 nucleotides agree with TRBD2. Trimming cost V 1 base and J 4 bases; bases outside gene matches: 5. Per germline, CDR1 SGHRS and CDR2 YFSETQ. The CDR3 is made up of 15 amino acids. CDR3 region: CASSLSGNSYNEQFF. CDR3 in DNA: TGCGCCAGCAGCTTGAGCGGGAATTCTTACAATGAGCAGTTCTTC.

The CDR3 nucleotides read TGTGCCACCAGCAGGAATAGCGGGAGTCGCAGCACGCAGTATTTT. This gives the protein CATSRNSGSRSTQYF. The rearrangement links TRBV15 to TRBJ2-3, with 9 bases aligning to TRBD2. Unmatched junction bases numbered 10, after V lost 3 bases and J lost 9 bases. CDR1 and CDR2 (germline): LNHNV, YYDKDF (reference sequence). There are 15 residues in the CDR3.

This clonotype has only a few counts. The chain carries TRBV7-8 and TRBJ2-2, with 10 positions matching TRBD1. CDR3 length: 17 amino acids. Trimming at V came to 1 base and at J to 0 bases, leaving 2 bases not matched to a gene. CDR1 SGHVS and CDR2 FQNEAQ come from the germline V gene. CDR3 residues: CASSLGDRGPNTGELFF. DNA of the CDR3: TGTGCCAGCAGCTTAGGGGACAGGGGCCCGAACACCGGGGAGCTGTTTTTT.

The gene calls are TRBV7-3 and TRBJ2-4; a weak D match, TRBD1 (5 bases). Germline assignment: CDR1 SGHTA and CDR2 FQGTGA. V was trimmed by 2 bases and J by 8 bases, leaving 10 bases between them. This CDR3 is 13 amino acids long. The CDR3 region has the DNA TGTGCCAGCAGCTTATATCGCAGGGACATTCAGTACTTC. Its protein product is CASSLYRRDIQYF.

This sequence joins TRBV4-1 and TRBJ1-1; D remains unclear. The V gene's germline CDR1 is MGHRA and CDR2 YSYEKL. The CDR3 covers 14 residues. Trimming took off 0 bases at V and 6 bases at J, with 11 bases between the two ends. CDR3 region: CASSQDGGSAEAFF. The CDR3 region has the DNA TGCGCCAGCAGCCAAGATGGCGGGTCCGCTGAAGCTTTCTTT.

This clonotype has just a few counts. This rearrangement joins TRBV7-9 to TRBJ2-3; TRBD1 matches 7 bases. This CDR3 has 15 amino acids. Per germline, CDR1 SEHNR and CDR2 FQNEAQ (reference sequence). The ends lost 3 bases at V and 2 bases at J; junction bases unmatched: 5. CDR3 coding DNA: TGTGCCAGCAGCTTGAGGGGGCGCGCCACAGATACGCAGTATTTT. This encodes CASSLRGRATDTQYF.

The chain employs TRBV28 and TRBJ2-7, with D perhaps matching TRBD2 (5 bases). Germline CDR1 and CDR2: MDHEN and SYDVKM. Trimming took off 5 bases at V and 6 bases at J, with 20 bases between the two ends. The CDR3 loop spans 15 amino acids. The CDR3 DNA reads TGTGCCAGCAGTCCCCCCGGCGGGCCCTTGGGCGAGCAGTACTTC. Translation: CASSPPGGPLGEQYF.

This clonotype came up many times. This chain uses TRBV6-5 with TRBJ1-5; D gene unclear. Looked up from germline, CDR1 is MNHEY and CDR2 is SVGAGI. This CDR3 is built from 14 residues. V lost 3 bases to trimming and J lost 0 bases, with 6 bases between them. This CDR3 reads CASSYGGSNQPQHF. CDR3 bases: TGTGCCAGCAGTTATGGTGGTAGCAATCAGCCCCAGCATTTT.

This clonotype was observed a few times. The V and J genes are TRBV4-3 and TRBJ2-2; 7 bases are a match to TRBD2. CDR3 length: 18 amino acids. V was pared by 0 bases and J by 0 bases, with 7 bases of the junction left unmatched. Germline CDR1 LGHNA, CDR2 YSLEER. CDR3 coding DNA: TGCGCCAGCAGCCAAGACCTCGTCGGGGGGACGAACACCGGGGAGCTGTTTTTT. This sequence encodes CASSQDLVGGTNTGELFF.

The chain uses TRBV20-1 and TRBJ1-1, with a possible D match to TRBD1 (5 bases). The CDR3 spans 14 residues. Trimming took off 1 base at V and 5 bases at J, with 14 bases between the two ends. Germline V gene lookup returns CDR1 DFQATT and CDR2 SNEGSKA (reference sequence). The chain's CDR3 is CSARVRGVGTEAFF. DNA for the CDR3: TGCAGTGCTAGAGTTCGGGGGGTTGGGACTGAAGCTTTCTTT.

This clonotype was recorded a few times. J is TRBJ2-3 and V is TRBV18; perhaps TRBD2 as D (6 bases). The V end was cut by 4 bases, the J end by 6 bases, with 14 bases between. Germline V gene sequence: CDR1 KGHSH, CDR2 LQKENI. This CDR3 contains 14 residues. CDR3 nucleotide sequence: TGTGCCAGCTCACTGCTAGGTAGCGGTGATACGCAGTATTTT. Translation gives CASSLLGSGDTQYF.

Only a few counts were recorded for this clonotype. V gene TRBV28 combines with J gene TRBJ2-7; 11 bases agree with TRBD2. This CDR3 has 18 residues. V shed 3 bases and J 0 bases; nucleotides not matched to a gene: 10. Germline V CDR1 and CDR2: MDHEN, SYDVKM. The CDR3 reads CASSFMGLAEVSSYEQYF. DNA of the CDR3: TGTGCCAGCAGTTTCATGGGACTAGCGGAAGTGAGCTCCTACGAGCAGTACTTC.

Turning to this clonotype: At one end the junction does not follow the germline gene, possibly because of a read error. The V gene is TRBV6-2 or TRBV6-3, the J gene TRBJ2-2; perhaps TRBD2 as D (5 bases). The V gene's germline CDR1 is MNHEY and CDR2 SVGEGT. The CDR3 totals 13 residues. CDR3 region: CASRLGYTVELFF. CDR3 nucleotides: TGTGCCAGCAGACTAGGTTACACCGTGGAGCTGTTTTTT.

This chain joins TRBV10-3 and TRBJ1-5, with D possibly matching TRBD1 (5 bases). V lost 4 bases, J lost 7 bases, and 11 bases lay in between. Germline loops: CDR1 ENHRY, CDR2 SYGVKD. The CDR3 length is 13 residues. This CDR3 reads CAISAAGGQPQHF. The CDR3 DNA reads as TGTGCCATCAGTGCAGCGGGGGGGCAGCCCCAGCATTTT.

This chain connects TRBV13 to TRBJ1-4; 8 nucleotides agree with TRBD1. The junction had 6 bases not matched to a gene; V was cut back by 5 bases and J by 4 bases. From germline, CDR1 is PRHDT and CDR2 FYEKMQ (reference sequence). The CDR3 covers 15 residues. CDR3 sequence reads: CASSIGTGGNEKLFF. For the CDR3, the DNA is TGTGCCAGCAGCATTGGGACAGGAGGTAATGAAAAACTGTTTTTT. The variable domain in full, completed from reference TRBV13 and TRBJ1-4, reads AAGVIQSPRHLIKEKRETATLKCYPIPRHDTVYWYQQGPGQDPQFLISFYEKMQSDKGSIPDRFSAQQFSDYHSELNMSSLELGDSALYFCASSIGTGGNEKLFFGSGTQLSVL.

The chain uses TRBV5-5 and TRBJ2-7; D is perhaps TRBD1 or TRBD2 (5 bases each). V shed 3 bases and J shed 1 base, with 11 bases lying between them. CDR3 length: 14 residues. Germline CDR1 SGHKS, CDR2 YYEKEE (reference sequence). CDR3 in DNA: TGTGCCAGCAGCTGGGACGGAAATTCCTACGAGCAGTACTTC. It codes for CASSWDGNSYEQYF.

This CDR3 is CAISESGSGPGYTF. CDR3 bases: TGTGCCATCAGTGAGTCCGGCAGCGGTCCTGGCTACACCTTC. V gene TRBV10-3 combines with J gene TRBJ1-2, with unresolved D. Between the trimmed V and J ends, which lost 0 bases and 7 bases, there was a span of 12 bases. The CDR3 extends over 14 amino acids. The germline CDR1 and CDR2 sequences are ENHRY and SYGVKD.

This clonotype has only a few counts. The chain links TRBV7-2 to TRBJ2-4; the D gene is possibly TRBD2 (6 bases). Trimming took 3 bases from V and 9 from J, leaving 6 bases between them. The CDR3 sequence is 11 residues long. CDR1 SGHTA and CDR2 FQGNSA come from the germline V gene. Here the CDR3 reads CASSLGGIQYF. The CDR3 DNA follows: TGTGCCAGCAGCTTGGGGGGCATTCAGTACTTC.

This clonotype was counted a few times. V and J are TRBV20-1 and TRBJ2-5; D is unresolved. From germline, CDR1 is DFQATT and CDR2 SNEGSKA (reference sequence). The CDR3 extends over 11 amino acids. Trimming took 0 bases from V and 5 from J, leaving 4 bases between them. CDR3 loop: CSARDTETQYF. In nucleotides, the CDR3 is TGCAGTGCTAGAGATACGGAGACCCAGTACTTC.

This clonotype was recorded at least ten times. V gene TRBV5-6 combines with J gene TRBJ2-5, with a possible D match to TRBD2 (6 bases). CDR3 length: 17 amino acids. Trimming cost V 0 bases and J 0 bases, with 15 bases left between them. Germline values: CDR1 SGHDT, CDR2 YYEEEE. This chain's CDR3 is CASSLVGSSGYQETQYF. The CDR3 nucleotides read TGTGCCAGCAGCTTGGTCGGCAGTAGCGGCTACCAAGAGACCCAGTACTTC.

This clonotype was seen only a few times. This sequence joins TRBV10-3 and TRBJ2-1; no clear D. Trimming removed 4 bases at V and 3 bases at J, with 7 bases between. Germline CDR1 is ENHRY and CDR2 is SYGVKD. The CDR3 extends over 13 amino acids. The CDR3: CAISGDNYNEQFF. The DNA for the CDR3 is TGTGCCATCAGTGGAGACAACTACAATGAGCAGTTCTTC.